The next 11 T cell receptor beta chains were all read from a single sample in a study of T cell responses to AZD1222 COVID-19 vaccine. Assay used: immunoSEQ multiplex PCR; TCRdb lists only in-frame clones, some missing. The repertoire has approximately 69,000 clones, over 80% of them found once; the top ten carry approximately 23%. Sequenced material: peripheral blood, taken 28 days after the second AZD1222 dose. Receptors were obtained from an adult who received the AZD1222 COVID-19 vaccine.

The genes are TRBV12-1 and TRBJ2-1; the table gives TRBD2 as D, unverified against the DNA. TRBV12-1 corresponds to a pseudogene. The CDR3 runs 16 residues. This CDR3 reads CASSFIGTSGRKEQFF. CDR3 DNA sequence: TGTGCCAGCAGCTTTATTGGGACTAGCGGGAGAAAAGAGCAGTTCTTC.

V gene TRBV27 combines with J gene TRBJ1-5; no clear D. CDR3 length equals 14 residues. Germline V gene lookup returns CDR1 MNHEY and CDR2 SMNVEV (reference sequence). Trimming shortened V by 6 bases and J by 1 base, and 10 bases separated the two germline ends. This CDR3 is CASSPYASNQPQHF. The CDR3 nucleotides read TGTGCCAGCAGCCCGTATGCAAGCAATCAGCCCCAGCATTTT.

This chain links TRBV3-1 (or the pseudogene TRBV3-2) with TRBJ1-2; the D gene is possibly TRBD1 (5 bases). The CDR3 runs to 15 residues. Germline V gene data show CDR1 as LGHDT and CDR2 as YNNKEL (reference sequence). The V end was cut by 4 bases, the J end by 3 bases, with 15 bases between. CDR3 coding DNA: TGTGCCAGCAGCCTGTTGAGTGGAGGGGACTATGGCTACACCTTC. Translation gives CASSLLSGGDYGYTF.

CDR3 bases: TGCGCCAGCAGCTTGGCAGGGGAAGGTGAAAAACTGTTTTTT. Its translation: CASSLAGEGEKLFF. The J gene is TRBJ1-4, the V gene TRBV5-1, with D perhaps TRBD1 (6 bases). CDR3 length: 14 amino acids. Trimming removed 0 bases from V and 7 bases from J, with 10 bases in between. Per germline, CDR1 SGHRS and CDR2 YFSETQ.

The chain links TRBV3-1 (or the pseudogene TRBV3-2) to TRBJ2-5, with TRBD1 identical over 7 bases. The germline V gene encodes CDR1 LGHDT and CDR2 YNNKEL (reference sequence). The CDR3 length is 15 residues. The junction had 6 bases not matched to a gene; V was cut back by 2 bases and J by 3 bases. The CDR3 DNA reads as TGTGCCAGCAGCCAATTGACAGGGATAAAAGAGACCCAGTACTTC. Protein: CASSQLTGIKETQYF.

The chain has TRBV29-1 and TRBJ2-7; D uncertain. Germline CDR1 is SQVTM and CDR2 is ANQGSEA. The CDR3 extends over 12 amino acids. V was trimmed by 4 bases and J by 6 bases, leaving 13 bases between them. CDR3 DNA sequence: TGCAGCGTTGTGTTGACACCCGCCGAGCAGTACTTC. Translated: CSVVLTPAEQYF.

The gene calls are TRBV18 and TRBJ1-1, with 7 bases that match TRBD1. Germline-derived CDR1 and CDR2 are KGHSH and LQKENI. Germline trimming cut 1 base from V and 9 bases from J; bases unmatched to any gene: 17. CDR3 size: 17 residues. The CDR3 sequence is CASSPRPRGEGGLKAFF. The CDR3, as DNA: TGTGCCAGCTCACCACGGCCGAGGGGGGAAGGGGGCTTAAAAGCTTTCTTT. Using reference TRBV18 and TRBJ1-1 for the parts outside the CDR3, the full variable domain is NAGVMQNPRHLVRRRGQEARLRCSPMKGHSHVYWYRQLPEEGLKFMVYLQKENIIDESGMPKERFSAEFPKEGPSILRIQQVVRGDSAAYFCASSPRPRGEGGLKAFFGQGTRLTVV.

The chain couples TRBV5-1 to TRBJ2-1; the D gene could be TRBD1 or TRBD2 (5 bases each). Germline V gene data show CDR1 as SGHRS and CDR2 as YFSETQ. The CDR3 runs to 15 residues. Trimming left V 0 bases short and J 10 bases short, with 17 bases between. CDR3 sequence reads: CASSLAGPAGEEQFF. The CDR3, as DNA: TGCGCCAGCAGCTTGGCGGGGCCCGCCGGGGAAGAGCAGTTCTTC.

This chain connects TRBV4-2 to TRBJ2-3, with a tentative D call TRBD2 (7 bases). V lost 7 bases to trimming and J lost 4 bases, with 18 bases between them. CDR3 length: 15 amino acids. Germline V gene sequence: CDR1 LGHNA, CDR2 YNFKEQ. CDR3 sequence: CASTPGGLDPDTQYF. CDR3 nucleotide sequence: TGTGCCAGCACCCCGGGGGGCCTAGACCCAGATACGCAGTATTTT.

CDR3 sequence reads: CATSDLGTGWQETQYF. The CDR3 region has the DNA TGTGCCACCAGTGACCTGGGGACAGGGTGGCAAGAGACCCAGTACTTC. V and J are TRBV24-1 and TRBJ2-5; 9 bases fit TRBD1. The CDR3 spans 16 residues. V shed 4 bases, J shed 2 bases, and the junction held 7 bases outside the gene matches. Germline loops: CDR1 KGHDR, CDR2 SFDVKD.

This chain connects TRBV10-3 to TRBJ1-1, with 8 bases identical to TRBD1. V gave up 4 bases and J gave up 4 bases; unmatched junction bases: 11. The CDR3 runs 16 residues. Per the germline V gene, CDR1 is ENHRY and CDR2 is SYGVKD. The CDR3 loop reads CAISAIIGTGVTEAFF. CDR3 DNA sequence: TGTGCCATCAGTGCAATCATCGGGACAGGCGTCACTGAAGCTTTCTTT.